This T cell receptor beta chain appears in the sequencing data of a study of STAT3 mutations in large granular lymphocyte leukemia. Study-wide background: Roughly half of the longitudinally sequenced T-LGLL patients carried detectable canonical activating STAT3 mutations. Study outcomes and limitations: At least one immunodominant TCR beta clonotype appeared in every T-cell large granular lymphocyte leukemia patient. Persisting codominant clonotypes may have hidden a small pathogenic clone.

The method was immunoSEQ multiplex PCR; TCRdb's version includes in-frame clones alone and lacks a portion of them. Of 4,500 to 6,000 clones in the sample, over 75% were seen once. In germline, CDR1 is SGHNT, CDR2 YYREEE (reference sequence). The V end lost 4 bases, the J end lost 5 bases, and 10 bases lay between the germline ends. The CDR3 totals 13 residues. A word on this clone: Its antigen is not known.

The chain links TRBV5-4 to TRBJ1-5, with D uncertain. The material sequenced was PBMCs. The TCR was taken from a human donor with T large granular lymphocyte leukemia. Some clones in this sample may be carry-over from other donors' samples. The CDR3 protein is CASSLGRDQPQHF. The CDR3 DNA reads as TGTGCCAGCAGCCTGGGTCGGGATCAGCCCCAGCATTTT.